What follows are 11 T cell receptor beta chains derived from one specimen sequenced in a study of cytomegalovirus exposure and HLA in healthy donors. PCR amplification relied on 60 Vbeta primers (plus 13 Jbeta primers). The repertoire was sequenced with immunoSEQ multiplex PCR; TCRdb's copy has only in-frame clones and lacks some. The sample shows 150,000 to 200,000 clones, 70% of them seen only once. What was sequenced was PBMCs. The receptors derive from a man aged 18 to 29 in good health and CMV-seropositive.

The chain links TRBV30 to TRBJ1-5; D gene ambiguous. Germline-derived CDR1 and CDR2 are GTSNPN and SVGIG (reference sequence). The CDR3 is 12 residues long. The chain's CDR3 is CGAGSSNQPQHF. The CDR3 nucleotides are TGTGGGGCTGGTAGTAGCAATCAGCCCCAGCATTTT.

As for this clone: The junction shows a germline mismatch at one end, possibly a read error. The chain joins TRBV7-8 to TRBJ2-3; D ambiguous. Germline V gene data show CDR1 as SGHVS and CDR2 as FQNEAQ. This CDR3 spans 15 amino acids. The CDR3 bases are TGTGCCAACAGCTTAGTATTGGGCTATCCAGATACGCAGTATTTT. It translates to CANSLVLGYPDTQYF.

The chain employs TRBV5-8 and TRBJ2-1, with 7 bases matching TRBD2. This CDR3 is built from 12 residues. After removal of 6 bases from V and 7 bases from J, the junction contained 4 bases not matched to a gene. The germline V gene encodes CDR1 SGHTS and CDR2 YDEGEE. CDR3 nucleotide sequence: TGTGCCAGCAACCGGCGGGGGAATGAGCAGTTCTTC. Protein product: CASNRRGNEQFF. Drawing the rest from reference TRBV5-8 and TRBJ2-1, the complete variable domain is EAGVTQSPTHLIKTRGQQATLRCSPISGHTSVYWYQQALGLGLQFLLWYDEGEERNRGNFPPRFSGRQFPNYSSELNVNALELEDSALYLCASNRRGNEQFFGPGTRLTVL.

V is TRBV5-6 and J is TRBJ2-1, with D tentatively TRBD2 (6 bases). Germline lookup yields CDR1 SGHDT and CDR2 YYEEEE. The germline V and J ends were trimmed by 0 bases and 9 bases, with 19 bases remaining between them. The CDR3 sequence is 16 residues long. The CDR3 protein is CASSLGRTTTGSEQFF. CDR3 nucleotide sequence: TGTGCCAGCAGCTTGGGAAGGACTACCACGGGAAGTGAGCAGTTCTTC.

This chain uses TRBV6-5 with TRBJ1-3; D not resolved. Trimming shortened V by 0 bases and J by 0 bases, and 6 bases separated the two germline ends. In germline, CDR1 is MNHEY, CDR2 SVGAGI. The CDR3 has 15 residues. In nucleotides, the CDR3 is TGTGCCAGCAGTTACTCGTTAAACTCTGGAAACACCATATATTTT. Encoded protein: CASSYSLNSGNTIYF.

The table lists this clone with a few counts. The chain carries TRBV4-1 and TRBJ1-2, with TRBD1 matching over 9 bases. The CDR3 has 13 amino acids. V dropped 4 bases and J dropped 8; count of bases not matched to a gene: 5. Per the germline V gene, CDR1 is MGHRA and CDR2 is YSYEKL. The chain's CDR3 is CASSPGTGKGYTF. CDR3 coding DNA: TGCGCCAGCAGCCCGGGGACAGGGAAAGGCTACACCTTC.

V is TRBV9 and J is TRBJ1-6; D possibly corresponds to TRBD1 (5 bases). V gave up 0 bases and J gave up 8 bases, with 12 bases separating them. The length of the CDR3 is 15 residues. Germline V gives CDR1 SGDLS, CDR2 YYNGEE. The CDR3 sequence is CASSVAPGMDSPLHF. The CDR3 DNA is TGTGCCAGCAGCGTAGCTCCAGGGATGGATTCACCCCTCCACTTT.

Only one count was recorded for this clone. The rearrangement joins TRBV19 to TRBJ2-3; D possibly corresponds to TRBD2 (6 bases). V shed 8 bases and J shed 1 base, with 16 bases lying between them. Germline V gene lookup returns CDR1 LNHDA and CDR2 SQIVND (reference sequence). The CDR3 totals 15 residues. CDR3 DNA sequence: TGTGCCAGTTCCGGGACTCGGGCGGGCACAGATACGCAGTATTTT. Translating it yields CASSGTRAGTDTQYF. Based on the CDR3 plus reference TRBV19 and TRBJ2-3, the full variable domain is DGGITQSPKYLFRKEGQNVTLSCEQNLNHDAMYWYRQDPGQGLRLIYYSQIVNDFQKGDIAEGYSVSREKKESFPLTVTSAQKNPTAFYLCASSGTRAGTDTQYFGPGTRLTVL.

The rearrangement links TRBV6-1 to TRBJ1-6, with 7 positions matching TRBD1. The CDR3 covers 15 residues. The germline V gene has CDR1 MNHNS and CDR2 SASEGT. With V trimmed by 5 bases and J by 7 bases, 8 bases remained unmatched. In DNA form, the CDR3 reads TGTGCCAGCAGTAAGACAGGGCAAGAGAATTCACCCCTCCACTTT. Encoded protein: CASSKTGQENSPLHF.

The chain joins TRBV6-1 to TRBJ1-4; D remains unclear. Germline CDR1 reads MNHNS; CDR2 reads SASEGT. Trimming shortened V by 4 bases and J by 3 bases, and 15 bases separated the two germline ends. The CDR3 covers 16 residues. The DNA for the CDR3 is TGTGCCAGCAGTGTTAGAGGGTGGGTGGCTAATGAAAAACTGTTTTTT. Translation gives CASSVRGWVANEKLFF.

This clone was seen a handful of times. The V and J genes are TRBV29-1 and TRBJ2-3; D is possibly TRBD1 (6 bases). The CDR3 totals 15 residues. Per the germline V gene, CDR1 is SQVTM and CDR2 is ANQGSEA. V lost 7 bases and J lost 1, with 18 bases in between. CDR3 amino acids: CSAEGQIGRTDTQYF. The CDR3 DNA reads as TGCAGCGCAGAGGGACAAATCGGACGCACAGATACGCAGTATTTT.